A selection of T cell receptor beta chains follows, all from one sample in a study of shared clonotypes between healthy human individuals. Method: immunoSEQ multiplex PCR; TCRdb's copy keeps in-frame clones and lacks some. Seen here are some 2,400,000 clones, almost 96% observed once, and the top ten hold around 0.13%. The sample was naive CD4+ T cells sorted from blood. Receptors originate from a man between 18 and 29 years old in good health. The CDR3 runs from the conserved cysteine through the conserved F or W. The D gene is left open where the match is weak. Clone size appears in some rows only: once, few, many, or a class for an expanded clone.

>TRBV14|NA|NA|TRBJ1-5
TGTGCCAGCAGCCAAGGGTTAGGTCAGCCCCAGCATTTT
CASSQGLGQPQHF
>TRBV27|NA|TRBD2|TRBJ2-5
TGTGCCAGCAGTTTAGCGGGGGAACAGACCCAGTACTTC
CASSLAGEQTQYF
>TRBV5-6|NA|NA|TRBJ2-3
TGTGCCAGCAGCGGGGGGAGATCAGATACGCAGTATTTT
CASSGGRSDTQYF
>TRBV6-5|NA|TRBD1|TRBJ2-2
TGTGCCAGCAGTTTGGGGACAGACACCGGGGAGCTGTTTTTT
CASSLGTDTGELFF
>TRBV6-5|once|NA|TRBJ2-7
TGTGCCAGCAGTTATCCCGGCAGTGGAGAGCAGTACTTC
CASSYPGSGEQYF
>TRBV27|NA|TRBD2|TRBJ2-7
TGTGCCAGCAGTTTATCTAACTGGCTAGCGGGAATCTACGAGCAGTACTTC
CASSLSNWLAGIYEQYF
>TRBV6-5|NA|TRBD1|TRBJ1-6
TGTGCCAGCAGTTACTCGAACAGGGGGCCGGGATCACCCCTCCACTTT
CASSYSNRGPGSPLHF
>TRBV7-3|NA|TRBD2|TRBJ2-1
TGTGCCAGCAGCCAGGGACTAGCGGGGGTAAGAAATGAGCAGTTCTTC
CASSQGLAGVRNEQFF
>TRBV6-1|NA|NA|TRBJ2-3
TGTGCCAGCAGTGACAGCCGCACAGATACGCAGTATTTT
CASSDSRTDTQYF
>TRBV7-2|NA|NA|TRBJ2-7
TGTGCCAGCAGCTTAGATCATCGTTCCTACGAGCAGTACTTC
CASSLDHRSYEQYF
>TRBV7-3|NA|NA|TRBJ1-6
TGTGCCAGCAGCTTACAGGTCGGTTCACCCCTCCACTTT
CASSLQVGSPLHF
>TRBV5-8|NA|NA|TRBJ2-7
TGTGCCAGCAGCTCGGTGTTTAACGAGCAGTACTTC
CASSSVFNEQYF
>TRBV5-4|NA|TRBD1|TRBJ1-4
TGTGCCAGCAGCTTGGGGACGTCCGCAGGGGGCTTTCGGGAAAAACTGTTTTTT
CASSLGTSAGGFREKLFF
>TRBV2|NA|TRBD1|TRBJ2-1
TGTGCCAATACGGACAGGGGGTACAATGAGCAGTTCTTC
CANTDRGYNEQFF
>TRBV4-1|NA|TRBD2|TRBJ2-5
TGCGCCAGCAGCCAAGGGACTAGCGGGGGGGCCTGGGAGACCCAGTACTTC
CASSQGTSGGAWETQYF
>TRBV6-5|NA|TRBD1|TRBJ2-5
TGTGCCAGCAGTTACAGGGGGCAGAATTTTGAGACCCAGTACTTC
CASSYRGQNFETQYF
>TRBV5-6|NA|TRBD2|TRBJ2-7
TGTGCCAGCAGCTTGGGGAGCGGGAGTGCCTACGAGCAGTACTTC
CASSLGSGSAYEQYF
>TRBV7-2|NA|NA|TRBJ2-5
TGTGCCAGCAGCCTTCTGGACACAGAGACCCAGTACTTC
CASSLLDTETQYF
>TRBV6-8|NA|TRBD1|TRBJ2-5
TGTGCCAGCAGTCCCCCCAACCGACAGGGCGGAGAGACCCAGTACTTC
CASSPPNRQGGETQYF
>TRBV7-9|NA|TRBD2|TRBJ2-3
TGTGCCAGCAGCTTAAAAGGGACTAGCGGGAGGAGCACAGATACGCAGTATTTT
CASSLKGTSGRSTDTQYF
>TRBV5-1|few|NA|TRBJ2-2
TGCGCCAGCAGCTTGACTAACACCGGGGAGCTGTTTTTT
CASSLTNTGELFF
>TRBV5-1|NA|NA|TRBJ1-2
TGCGCCAGCAGCTTGGATGGTCAGGAATATGGCTACACCTTC
CASSLDGQEYGYTF